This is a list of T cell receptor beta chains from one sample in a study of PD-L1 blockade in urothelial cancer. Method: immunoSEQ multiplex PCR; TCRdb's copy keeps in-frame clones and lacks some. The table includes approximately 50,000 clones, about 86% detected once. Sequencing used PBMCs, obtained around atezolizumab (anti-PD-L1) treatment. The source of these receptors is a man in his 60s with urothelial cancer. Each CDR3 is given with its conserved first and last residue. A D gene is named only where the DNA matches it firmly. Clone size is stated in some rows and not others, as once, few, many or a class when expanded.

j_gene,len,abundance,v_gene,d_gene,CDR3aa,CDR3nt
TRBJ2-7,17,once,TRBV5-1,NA,CASSLVGLQDLSYEQYF,TGCGCCAGCAGCTTGGTTGGGTTGCAGGATCTTTCCTACGAGCAGTACTTC
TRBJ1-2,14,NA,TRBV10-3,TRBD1,CAISGTGARSSYTF,TGTGCCATCAGCGGGACAGGGGCCCGGTCGAGCTACACCTTC
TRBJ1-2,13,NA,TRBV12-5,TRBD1,CATRGDGGRGYTF,TGTGCTACCAGGGGGGATGGGGGTCGTGGCTACACCTTC
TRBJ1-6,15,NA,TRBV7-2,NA,CASSLVLAVNSPLHF,TGTGCCAGCAGCTTAGTTTTGGCAGTTAATTCACCCCTCCACTTT
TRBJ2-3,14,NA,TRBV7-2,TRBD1,CASSWDRGTDTQYF,TGTGCCAGCAGCTGGGACAGGGGCACAGATACGCAGTATTTT
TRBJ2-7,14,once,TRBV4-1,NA,CASSQNPGRYEQYF,TGCGCCAGCAGCCAAAACCCTGGCAGGTACGAGCAGTACTTC
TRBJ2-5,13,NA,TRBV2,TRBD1,CASSAGGAETQYF,TGTGCCAGCAGTGCAGGGGGTGCGGAGACCCAGTACTTC
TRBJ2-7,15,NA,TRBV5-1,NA,CASSLNRDTSYEQYF,TGCGCCAGCAGCTTGAACCGGGACACTTCCTACGAGCAGTACTTC
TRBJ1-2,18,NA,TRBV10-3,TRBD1,CAISELRDRGRVSYGYTF,TGTGCCATCAGTGAGCTCCGGGACAGGGGACGTGTTAGCTATGGCTACACCTTC
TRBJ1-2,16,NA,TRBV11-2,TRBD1,CASTPGQGLIVYGYTF,TGTGCCAGCACTCCGGGACAGGGGCTGATTGTCTATGGCTACACCTTC
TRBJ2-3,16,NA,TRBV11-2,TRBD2,CASREATSGRANTQYF,TGTGCCAGCCGGGAAGCGACTAGCGGGAGGGCAAATACGCAGTATTTT